This is a list of T cell receptor beta chains from one sample in a study of response to subunit inactivated influenza vaccine. TCRdb fed the RT-PCR reads into MiXCR, producing one record per CDR3 protein. There are around 600,000 distinct CDR3 sequences in the sample; over 9% occur only once, and more than 9.5% lies in the top ten. The same sample was also studied in work on T cells expressing NK-cell markers.

Source: PBMCs from blood, taken on the day of vaccination. The receptors were gathered from a man in his fifties or sixties who received an inactivated influenza vaccine. Both conserved end residues are part of each CDR3. The D gene is left open where the match is weak. Size is stated for part of the rows, as once, few or many counts, or as a class when the clone is expanded.

>TRBJ1-1|TRBD1|TRBV30|few
CAYHRGVNTEAFF
TGTGCCTACCACAGGGGGGTGAACACTGAAGCTTTCTTT
>TRBJ2-7|TRBD2|TRBV4-2|.
CASSQGGRAPYEQYF
TGTGCCAGCAGCCAAGGTGGGAGGGCACCCTACGAGCAGTACTTC
>TRBJ2-1|TRBD2|TRBV28|few
CASSGIAGGRNEQFF
TGTGCCAGCAGTGGGATAGCGGGGGGGAGGAATGAGCAGTTCTTC
>TRBJ2-7|TRBD2|TRBV20-1|.
CSARVGGYRNSYEQYF
TGCAGTGCTAGAGTGGGGGGGTACAGAAACTCCTACGAGCAGTACTTC
>TRBJ2-4|.|TRBV5-6|.
CASRPGMWAKNIQYF
TGTGCCAGCAGGCCGGGAATGTGGGCCAAAAACATTCAGTACTTC
>TRBJ2-3|.|TRBV6-2/TRBV6-3|many
CASSWGGGSNADTQYF
TGTGCCAGCAGTTGGGGAGGGGGTAGCAACGCAGATACGCAGTATTTT
>TRBJ2-3|.|TRBV5-1|few
CASSFSRPGDTQYF
TGCGCCAGCAGCTTCTCACGCCCTGGGGATACGCAGTATTTT
>TRBJ2-7|.|TRBV5-1|few
CASSLDESYEQYF
TGCGCCAGCAGCTTGGATGAGTCTTACGAGCAGTACTTC
>TRBJ2-7|.|TRBV11-2|.
CASSSAARDAAYEQYF
TGTGCCAGCAGCTCAGCCGCACGGGACGCCGCCTACGAGCAGTACTTC
>TRBJ2-1|.|TRBV25-1|.
CASRLLGANEQFF
TGTGCCAGCAGACTCCTGGGGGCAAATGAGCAGTTCTTC
>TRBJ2-3|.|TRBV5-1|few
CASSLAEVYTDTQYF
TGCGCCAGCAGCTTGGCAGAAGTTTACACAGATACGCAGTATTTT
>TRBJ1-2|.|TRBV20-1|few
CSASGDFNYGYTF
TGCAGTGCTAGTGGTGATTTTAACTATGGCTACACCTTC
>TRBJ2-7|.|TRBV5-1|many
CASSLAGDIIYEQYF
TGCGCCAGCAGCTTGGCCGGGGACATAATTTACGAGCAGTACTTC
>TRBJ1-2|.|TRBV4-1|many
CASSQDYKTAAYGYTF
TGCGCCAGCAGCCAAGATTATAAGACAGCAGCCTATGGCTACACCTTC
>TRBJ2-7|TRBD2|TRBV27|.
CASSLVGLAGGPYEQYF
TGTGCCAGCAGTTTAGTGGGACTAGCGGGAGGACCCTACGAGCAGTACTTC
>TRBJ2-5|.|TRBV5-6|.
CASSSTWTGLQETQYF
TGTGCCAGCAGCTCGACTTGGACGGGACTTCAAGAGACCCAGTACTTC
>TRBJ2-5|.|TRBV20-1|few
CSARPGLNGAGTQYF
TGCAGTGCTAGGCCGGGCCTAAACGGTGCCGGGACCCAGTACTTC
>TRBJ1-4|TRBD1|TRBV2|.
CASKGQGFEKLFF
TGTGCCAGCAAAGGACAGGGGTTTGAAAAACTGTTTTTT